The clone carrying this TCR beta chain was seen only a few times. These data are taken from a study of blood T cell repertoires in COVID-19. On the study more broadly: Sites across the United States, Italy and Spain contributed samples from acute and convalescent COVID-19. T cells, B-cell-depleted T cells, or PBMCs supplied cDNA or gDNA.

This CDR3 spans 17 amino acids. Per germline, CDR1 MNHEY and CDR2 SMNVEV (reference sequence). The junction had 11 bases not matched to a gene; V was cut back by 5 bases and J by 0 bases. The age range of participants was about 18 to 90 years, with residence in more than 20 US areas. Per the original methods: For nucleated cells, counts were estimated from reference gene primer amplification. Profiling relied on immunoSEQ multiplex PCR, and the TCRdb table lists in-frame clones only, not all of them. V and J calls and clone size come straight from that table; D and trimming were deduced from the DNA. Found here are approximately 240,000 clones, 87% of them singletons; the top ten hold more than 5%.

The chain couples TRBV27 to TRBJ1-2, with 8 bases identical to TRBD1. The TCR originated in a young woman with acute COVID-19. The sample was PBMCs or T cells enriched from blood (not recorded which). The CDR3 region has the DNA TGTGCCAGCAGTCTCGGGACAGGAGGACCCCCTAACTATGGCTACACCTTC. Protein sequence: CASSLGTGGPPNYGYTF.